This TCR beta chain is from a study of naive and memory T cell subsets. This clonotype has at least ten counts. The beta constant-region primer was an equimolar mix of two oligonucleotides covering TRBC1 and TRBC2. TCRdb fed the UMI-ligation and nested PCR reads into MiXCR, producing one record per CDR3 protein. Found here are 5,000 or so distinct CDR3 sequences, 7% of them singletons; the top ten hold around 41%. Separate alpha and beta amplification began at the second PCR step. CD45RA-CD27- cells were effector memory; CD45RA+CD27- cells were EMRA. The CDR3 sequence is 20 residues long. CDR1 is ENHRY, CDR2 SYGVKD, per germline. V was pared by 2 bases and J by 0 bases, with 13 bases of the junction left unmatched.

The chain recombines TRBV10-3 with TRBJ2-5; TRBD2 matches 12 bases. The sample consisted of effector memory CD8+ T cells from blood. The subset: effector memory, CD45RA- CD27-. The TCR originated in a human donor in good health. CDR3 residues: CAISENPKGLAGMYQETQYF. The CDR3 DNA is TGTGCCATCAGTGAGAACCCCAAAGGACTAGCGGGGATGTACCAAGAGACCCAGTACTTC.